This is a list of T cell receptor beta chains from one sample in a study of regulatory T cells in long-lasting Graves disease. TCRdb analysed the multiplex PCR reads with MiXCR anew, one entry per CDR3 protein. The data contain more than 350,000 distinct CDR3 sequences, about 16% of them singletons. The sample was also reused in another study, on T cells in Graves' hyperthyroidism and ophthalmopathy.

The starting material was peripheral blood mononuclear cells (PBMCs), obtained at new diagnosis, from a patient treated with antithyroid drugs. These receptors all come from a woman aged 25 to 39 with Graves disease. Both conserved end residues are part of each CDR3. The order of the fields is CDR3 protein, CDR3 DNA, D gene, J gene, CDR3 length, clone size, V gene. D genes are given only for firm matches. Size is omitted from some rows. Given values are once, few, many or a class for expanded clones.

CASSLNGGPYYEQYF	TGTGCCAGCAGCTTAAATGGAGGGCCCTACTACGAGCAGTACTTC	-	TRBJ2-7	15	few	TRBV7-6
CSASGSSRTDTQYF	TGCAGTGCTAGCGGGAGCTCCCGCACAGATACGCAGTATTTT	-	TRBJ2-3	14	many	TRBV20-1
CASERGTGNEKLFF	TGTGCCAGCGAACGGGGGACAGGGAATGAAAAACTGTTTTTT	TRBD1	TRBJ1-4	14	many	TRBV9
CASSPLQTGTYEQYF	TGTGCCAGCAGTCCCCTCCAGACAGGCACCTACGAGCAGTACTTC	-	TRBJ2-7	15	-	TRBV28
CASSIGMNTEAFF	TGTGCCAGTAGTATAGGAATGAACACTGAAGCTTTCTTT	-	TRBJ1-1	13	-	TRBV19
CASSLSQSRGPDNSPLHF	TGTGCCAGCAGTTTATCGCAATCGAGGGGGCCTGATAATTCACCCCTCCACTTT	TRBD1	TRBJ1-6	18	many	TRBV28
CASSFRDPGNEQFF	TGTGCCAGCAGTTTCCGGGACCCCGGGAATGAGCAGTTCTTC	-	TRBJ2-1	14	many	TRBV6-9
CASSSDRGPAGGNEQFF	TGTGCCAGCAGTAGCGATAGGGGCCCAGCGGGGGGGAATGAGCAGTTCTTC	TRBD2	TRBJ2-1	17	-	TRBV11-2
CAISERQRSTDTQYF	TGTGCCATCAGTGAAAGGCAGCGGAGCACAGATACGCAGTATTTT	-	TRBJ2-3	15	many	TRBV10-3
CASSRGGEGLGTEAFF	TGCGCCAGCAGCCGTGGGGGGGAGGGTTTGGGCACTGAAGCTTTCTTT	-	TRBJ1-1	16	few	TRBV4-1
CASRTSGRANYGYTF	TGTGCCAGCAGAACCTCAGGGAGGGCTAACTATGGCTACACCTTC	-	TRBJ1-2	15	many	TRBV6-1
CAINWDMDTEAFF	TGTGCCATCAATTGGGACATGGACACTGAAGCTTTCTTT	-	TRBJ1-1	13	-	TRBV10-3
CASSTLTSVWAYGYTF	TGTGCCAGTAGTACTCTCACTAGCGTTTGGGCATATGGCTACACCTTC	-	TRBJ1-2	16	-	TRBV19
CASSQSIGTPTLSGNTIYF	TGCGCCAGCAGCCAATCTATCGGGACTCCGACACTCTCTGGAAACACCATATATTTT	-	TRBJ1-3	19	few	TRBV4-1
CASRTSGETQYF	TGTGCCAGCAGGACTAGCGGGGAGACCCAGTACTTC	TRBD2	TRBJ2-5	12	-	TRBV27
CASSPKGASGDLQETQYF	TGTGCCAGCAGCCCCAAGGGCGCTAGCGGGGATCTTCAAGAGACCCAGTACTTC	TRBD2	TRBJ2-5	18	-	TRBV7-3
CASSVGRTGELFF	TGTGCCAGCAGCGTCGGGCGCACCGGGGAGCTGTTTTTT	-	TRBJ2-2	13	few	TRBV13
CASSPGTSVTDTQYF	TGTGCCAGCAGCCCGGGGACTAGCGTCACAGATACGCAGTATTTT	TRBD2	TRBJ2-3	15	once	TRBV7-3
CASSLLEYEQYF	TGTGCCAGCAGTCTACTAGAATACGAGCAGTACTTC	-	TRBJ2-7	12	-	TRBV12-3/TRBV12-4
CASSPDAGTKYQPQHF	TGTGCCAGCAGTCCCGACGCCGGGACCAAGTATCAGCCCCAGCATTTT	-	TRBJ1-5	16	many	TRBV2
CASSQNPTGRNQETQYF	TGCGCCAGCAGCCAGAACCCAACCGGGAGGAACCAAGAGACCCAGTACTTC	TRBD2	TRBJ2-5	17	-	TRBV4-1
CASSFGGGDIAPYEQYF	TGTGCCAGCAGTTTTGGGGGGGGTGATATCGCGCCCTACGAGCAGTACTTC	TRBD2	TRBJ2-7	17	many	TRBV12-3/TRBV12-4
CASSLVAGRYNNSPLHF	TGTGCCAGCAGCTTAGTGGCAGGGAGATACAATAATTCACCCCTCCACTTT	-	TRBJ1-6	17	-	TRBV11-2
CASGLRPNTEAFF	TGTGCTAGTGGTTTGCGACCAAACACTGAAGCTTTCTTT	-	TRBJ1-1	13	-	TRBV12-5
CASSQGWSTQYF	TGTGCCAGCAGCCAAGGCTGGTCTACGCAGTATTTT	-	TRBJ2-3	12	many	TRBV3-1
CASIQGARNSPLHF	TGTGCCAGCATCCAGGGGGCGCGGAATTCACCCCTCCACTTT	TRBD1	TRBJ1-6	14	-	TRBV2
CSARPLLAGQETQYF	TGCAGTGCTAGACCCCTCCTAGCGGGGCAAGAGACCCAGTACTTC	TRBD2	TRBJ2-5	15	many	TRBV20-1
CASSQLRAIVTDTQYF	TGTGCCAGCAGTCAGCTCAGGGCGATCGTCACAGATACGCAGTATTTT	-	TRBJ2-3	16	few	TRBV12-3/TRBV12-4
CASKTGGFYSPLHF	TGTGCCAGCAAAACAGGGGGCTTCTATTCACCCCTCCACTTT	TRBD1	TRBJ1-6	14	few	TRBV27
CASLNADSGANVLTF	TGTGCCAGTCTGAATGCAGACTCTGGGGCCAACGTCCTGACTTTC	-	TRBJ2-6	15	-	TRBV19
CASSLGLYQDTQYF	TGTGCCAGCAGCCTGGGACTATATCAAGATACGCAGTATTTT	TRBD2	TRBJ2-3	14	many	TRBV7-8
CASSGGPIDEQFF	TGTGCCAGCAGCGGGGGCCCAATTGATGAGCAGTTCTTC	-	TRBJ2-1	13	few	TRBV9
CSADGTSGNTDTQYF	TGCAGTGCTGATGGGACTAGCGGGAACACAGATACGCAGTATTTT	TRBD2	TRBJ2-3	15	many	TRBV20-1